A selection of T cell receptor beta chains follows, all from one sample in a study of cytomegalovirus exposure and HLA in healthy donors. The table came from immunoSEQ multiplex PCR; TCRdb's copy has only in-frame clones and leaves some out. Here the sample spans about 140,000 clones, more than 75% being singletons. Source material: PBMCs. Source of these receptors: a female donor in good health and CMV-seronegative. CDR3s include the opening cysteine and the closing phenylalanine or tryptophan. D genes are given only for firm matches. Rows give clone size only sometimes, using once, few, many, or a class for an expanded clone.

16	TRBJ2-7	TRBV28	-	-	CASSFDTSLSSYEQYF	TGTGCCAGCAGTTTCGACACTAGTCTGAGCTCCTACGAGCAGTACTTC
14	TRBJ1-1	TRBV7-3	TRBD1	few	CASSLGQGNTEAFF	TGTGCCAGCAGCTTGGGACAGGGGAACACTGAAGCTTTCTTT
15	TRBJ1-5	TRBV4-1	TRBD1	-	CASSQADRAFQPQHF	TGCGCCAGCAGCCAGGCAGACAGGGCTTTTCAGCCCCAGCATTTT
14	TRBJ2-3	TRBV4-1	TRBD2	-	CASSPGGSADTQYF	TGCGCCAGCAGCCCGGGGGGTAGTGCAGATACGCAGTATTTT
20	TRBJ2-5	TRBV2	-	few	CASSEAKNLGTGTTQETQYF	TGTGCCAGCAGTGAAGCGAAGAATTTGGGAACAGGGACAACCCAAGAGACCCAGTACTTC
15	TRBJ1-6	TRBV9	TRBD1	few	CASSGEGQGASPLHF	TGTGCCAGCAGCGGAGAAGGACAGGGGGCTTCACCCCTCCACTTT
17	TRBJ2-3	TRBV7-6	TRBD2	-	CASSLRPSGASTDTQYF	TGTGCCAGCAGCTTACGGCCTAGCGGGGCGAGCACAGATACGCAGTATTTT
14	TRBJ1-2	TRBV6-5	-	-	CASSYFTGPYGYTF	TGTGCCAGCAGTTACTTTACAGGGCCCTATGGCTACACCTTC
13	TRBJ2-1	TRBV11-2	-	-	CASSWGAYNEQFF	TGTGCCAGCAGTTGGGGCGCCTACAATGAGCAGTTCTTC
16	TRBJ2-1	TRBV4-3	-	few	CASSQVSQAEVNEQFF	TGCGCCAGCAGCCAAGTATCACAGGCTGAGGTCAATGAGCAGTTCTTC
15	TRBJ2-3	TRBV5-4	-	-	CASSLGSLSTDTQYF	TGTGCCAGCAGCTTGGGAAGCCTTAGCACAGATACGCAGTATTTT
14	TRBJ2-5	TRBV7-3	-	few	CASSLGLAGETQYF	TGTGCCAGCAGCTTAGGCTTAGCCGGGGAGACCCAGTACTTC
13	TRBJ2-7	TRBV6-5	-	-	CASSSPGSNLKYF	TGTGCCAGCAGTTCGCCAGGGTCGAATCTGAAGTACTTC
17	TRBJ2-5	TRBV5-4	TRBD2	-	CASSLRTSGAHQETQYF	TGTGCCAGCAGCTTGCGGACTAGCGGGGCGCACCAAGAGACCCAGTACTTC
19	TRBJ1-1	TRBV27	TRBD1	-	CASSFGERGTGGLYTEAFF	TGTGCCAGCAGTTTTGGAGAGAGAGGGACAGGGGGCCTGTACACTGAAGCTTTCTTT
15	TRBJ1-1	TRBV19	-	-	CASRKPGQKNTEAFF	TGTGCCAGTAGGAAACCGGGACAAAAGAACACTGAAGCTTTCTTT
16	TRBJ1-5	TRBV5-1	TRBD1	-	CASSPTGTGIGQPQHF	TGCGCCAGCAGCCCGACCGGGACAGGGATCGGACAGCCCCAGCATTTT
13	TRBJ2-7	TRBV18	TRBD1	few	CASSPDRGDEQYF	TGTGCCAGCTCACCGGACAGGGGCGACGAGCAGTACTTC
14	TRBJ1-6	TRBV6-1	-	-	CASSEGVGGSPLHF	TGTGCCAGCAGTGAAGGGGTCGGGGGTTCACCCCTCCACTTT
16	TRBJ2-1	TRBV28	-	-	CASSPNTGNTYNEQFF	TGTGCCAGCAGCCCTAATACAGGGAACACCTACAATGAGCAGTTCTTC
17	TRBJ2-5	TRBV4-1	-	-	CASSQDLRQERAETQYF	TGCGCCAGCAGCCAAGATCTCCGACAGGAACGGGCGGAGACCCAGTACTTC
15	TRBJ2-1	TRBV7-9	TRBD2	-	CASSLGTSGYNEQFF	TGTGCCAGCAGCCTCGGGACTAGCGGGTACAATGAGCAGTTCTTC
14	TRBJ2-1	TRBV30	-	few	CAWSVQSSYNEQFF	TGTGCCTGGAGTGTACAGAGCTCCTACAATGAGCAGTTCTTC
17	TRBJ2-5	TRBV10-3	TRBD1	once	CAISEPMTGGSQETQYF	TGTGCCATCAGTGAACCTATGACAGGGGGTAGCCAAGAGACCCAGTACTTC
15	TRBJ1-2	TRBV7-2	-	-	CASSPYAKGANGYTF	TGTGCCAGCAGCCCGTACGCCAAAGGAGCAAATGGCTACACCTTC
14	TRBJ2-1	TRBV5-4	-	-	CASSLAGVINEQFF	TGTGCCAGCAGCTTGGCCGGGGTAATCAATGAGCAGTTCTTC
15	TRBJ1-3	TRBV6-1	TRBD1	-	CASSVQGSSGNTIYF	TGTGCCAGCAGTGTACAGGGGTCCTCTGGAAACACCATATATTTT
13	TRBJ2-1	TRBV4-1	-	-	CASSLRDGNEQFF	TGCGCCAGCAGCCTCAGGGATGGCAATGAGCAGTTCTTC